This entry concerns a single T cell receptor (beta chain). The germline V gene encodes CDR1 SGHTA and CDR2 FQGNSA. Trimming cost V 3 bases and J 7 bases, with 12 bases left between them. The CDR3 totals 14 residues. Amplification yielded TCR beta CDR3 regions, with RNA transcripts as the source. TCR CDR3 underwent first-round RT-PCR with the HTBI primer set. TCRdb reanalysed the multiplex PCR reads using MiXCR and keeps one entry per CDR3 protein. Seen here are hundreds of thousands of distinct CDR3 sequences, 40% to 55% observed once, and the top ten hold less than 9%. The source of the sample is a study of T cells in Graves' hyperthyroidism and ophthalmopathy. Orbital computed tomography, thyroid ultrasound, serum thyroxine and TRAb, and clinical symptoms together informed the diagnoses.

V and J are TRBV7-2 and TRBJ1-4; D possibly corresponds to TRBD1 (5 bases). This TCR came from an adult man with Graves' disease, either hyperthyroidism or ophthalmopathy (not recorded which). Material: peripheral blood or thyroid tissue (not recorded which). The CDR3 sequence: CASSLGTNTEKLFF. CDR3 DNA: TGTGCCAGCAGCTTGGGGACGAACACTGAAAAACTGTTTTTT.